Below, 5 T cell receptor beta chains from the same sample are listed, as sequenced in a study of OX40 agonist ivuxolimab in advanced cancers. Clones were sequenced by immunoSEQ multiplex PCR, and TCRdb holds only the in-frame ones, with some missing. The sample has roughly 97,000 clones; approximately 90% are singletons. Sequencing used CD4+ or CD8+ T cells sorted from blood, obtained in a trial of the OX40 agonist ivuxolimab. The receptors shown here come from an adult with an advanced solid tumor such as melanoma, head and neck, liver or kidney cancer.

The chain carries TRBV28 and TRBJ1-5; D is undetermined. This CDR3 spans 16 amino acids. The germline V gene has CDR1 MDHEN and CDR2 SYDVKM. V was trimmed by 3 bases and J by 0 bases, leaving 12 bases between them. CDR3: CASSLGRYISNQPQHF. Written as DNA, the CDR3 is TGTGCCAGCAGTTTGGGCCGTTACATTAGCAATCAGCCCCAGCATTTT.

This chain connects TRBV2 to TRBJ1-1; D may be TRBD1 (6 bases). This CDR3 contains 14 residues. Germline lookup yields CDR1 SNHLY and CDR2 FYNNEI. Trimming took off 6 bases at V and 0 bases at J, with 11 bases between the two ends. CDR3 loop: CASRDGQLNTEAFF. The CDR3 coding sequence is TGTGCCAGCAGGGACGGACAGCTGAACACTGAAGCTTTCTTT.

The CDR3 here is CASRWEDTDTQYF. The CDR3 DNA sequence: TGCGCCAGCAGATGGGAAGACACAGATACGCAGTATTTT. The genes are TRBV5-1 and TRBJ2-3; D call uncertain. Germline values: CDR1 SGHRS, CDR2 YFSETQ. This CDR3 comprises 13 residues. Trimming removed 5 bases from V and 2 bases from J, with 9 bases in between.

The chain is built from TRBV7-8 and TRBJ2-2, with 8 bases matching TRBD1. The germline CDR1 and CDR2 sequences are SGHVS and FQNEAQ. V was pared by 5 bases and J by 6 bases, with 11 bases of the junction left unmatched. The CDR3 covers 16 residues. The CDR3 sequence is CASSPAAGGASGELFF. The CDR3 DNA is TGTGCCAGCAGCCCGGCCGCAGGGGGCGCATCCGGGGAGCTGTTTTTT.

The V call is TRBV7-2, the J call TRBJ1-5; D not certain. This CDR3 spans 15 amino acids. Trimming took off 2 bases at V and 7 bases at J, with 15 bases between the two ends. Germline CDR1 and CDR2: SGHTA and FQGNSA. The DNA of the CDR3 is TGTGCCAGCAGCTTAAATCACGGAATGGGCCAGCCCCAGCATTTT. Its protein is CASSLNHGMGQPQHF.